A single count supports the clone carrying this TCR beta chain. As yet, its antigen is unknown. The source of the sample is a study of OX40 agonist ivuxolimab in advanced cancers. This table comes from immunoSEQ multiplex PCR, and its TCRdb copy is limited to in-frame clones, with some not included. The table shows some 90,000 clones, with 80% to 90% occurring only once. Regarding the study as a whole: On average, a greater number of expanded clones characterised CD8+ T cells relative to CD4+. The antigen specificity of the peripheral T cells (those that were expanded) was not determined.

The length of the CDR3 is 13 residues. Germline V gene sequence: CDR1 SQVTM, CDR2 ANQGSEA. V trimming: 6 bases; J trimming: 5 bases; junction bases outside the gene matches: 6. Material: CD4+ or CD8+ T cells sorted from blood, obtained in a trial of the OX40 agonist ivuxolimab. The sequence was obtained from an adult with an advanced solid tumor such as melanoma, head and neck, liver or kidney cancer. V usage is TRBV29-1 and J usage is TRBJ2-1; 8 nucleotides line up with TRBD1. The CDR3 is CSVNPDRDNEQFF. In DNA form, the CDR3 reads TGCAGCGTCAACCCGGACAGGGACAATGAGCAGTTCTTC.